Below are 32 T cell receptor beta chains sequenced from a single sample in a study of T cells in women clearing cervical HPV infection. Libraries were prepared by immunoSEQ multiplex PCR; TCRdb keeps only in-frame clonotypes and omits some of them. This listing includes 15,000 to 20,000 clones. Sample: blood buffy coat. The receptors were gathered from a woman aged 18 to 69 with a cervical HPV16 infection that either progressed to CIN3+ or cleared (not recorded which).

On this clone: The read finishes 3 residues shy of the CDR3 end, and the germline J gene is used to complete it. This chain connects TRBV4-1 to TRBJ2-3, with a possible D match to TRBD1 (6 bases). Germline CDR1 MGHRA, CDR2 YSYEKL. The CDR3 totals 15 residues. The V end lost 3 bases, the J end lost 2 bases, and 12 bases lay between the germline ends. CDR3 sequence: CASSHQGQLTDTQYF. The sequenced part of the CDR3 DNA is TGCGCCAGCAGCCACCAAGGACAGCTCACAGATACG.

A note on this clone: The read stops 3 residues short of the end of the CDR3; the missing end is completed from the germline J gene. This chain uses TRBV7-9 with TRBJ1-2; D remains ambiguous. Germline lookup yields CDR1 SEHNR and CDR2 FQNEAQ (reference sequence). The CDR3 has 15 residues. Incomplete CDR3 DNA: TGTGCCAGCAGCTTAGGAGGTGATGTAGGGCGCGGC. It specifies CASSLGGDVGRG. From start to end, the CDR3 is CASSLGGDVGRGYTF.

With respect to this clone: The sequenced fragment ends 3 residues before the CDR3 boundary, so the rest is inferred from the germline J gene. V is TRBV5-1 and J is TRBJ2-2, with 9 bases that match TRBD1. The CDR3 covers 14 residues. CDR1 is SGHRS, CDR2 YFSETQ, per germline. The sequenced part of the CDR3 DNA is TGCGCCAGCAGCCGGACAGGGGAAAATTCACCG. Amino acid sequence: CASSRTGENSP. The CDR3 as a whole reads CASSRTGENSPLFF.

As to this clone: From the germline J gene comes the end of the CDR3, since the read stops 3 residues before it. V usage is TRBV19 and J usage is TRBJ1-6; D remains ambiguous. The V gene lost 11 bases and the J gene lost 2 bases, with 10 bases spanning the gap. The CDR3 runs 13 residues. Germline-derived CDR1 and CDR2 are LNHDA and SQIVND (reference sequence). The CDR3 bases that were read are TGTGCCTCTCAGCGGGCCTATAATTCACCC. Translating gives CASQRAYNSP. From start to end, the CDR3 is CASQRAYNSPLHF. Together with reference TRBV19 and TRBJ1-6, the CDR3 gives the full variable domain: DGGITQSPKYLFRKEGQNVTLSCEQNLNHDAMYWYRQDPGQGLRLIYYSQIVNDFQKGDIAEGYSVSREKKESFPLTVTSAQKNPTAFYLCASQRAYNSPLHFGNGTRLTVT.

Comment on this clone: The read terminates 3 residues ahead of where the CDR3 ends, so the germline J gene completes it. The genes are TRBV12-3 or TRBV12-4 and TRBJ2-3; TRBD1 agrees at 7 bases. The CDR3 extends over 13 amino acids. J gave up 3 bases and V 5 bases, and 2 bases lay outside the gene matches. The CDR3 bases that were read are TGTGCCAGCAGTCCGGGACAGACAGATACG. It specifies CASSPGQTDT. The CDR3 as a whole reads CASSPGQTDTQYF.

Note on this clone: Read sequence stops 3 residues before the CDR3 end, and the germline J gene provides the missing end. This rearrangement joins TRBV2 to TRBJ2-5, with 12 bases aligning to TRBD2. There are 17 residues in the CDR3. V was pared by 6 bases and J by 5 bases, with 13 bases of the junction left unmatched. The germline V gene encodes CDR1 SNHLY and CDR2 FYNNEI. CDR3 DNA (partial): TGTGCCAGCAGAGCTAGACTAGCGGGAGTCCTCCAGGAGACC. Translating gives CASRARLAGVLQET. The CDR3 in full is CASRARLAGVLQETQYF.

Remarks on this clone: The read comes to an end 3 residues before the CDR3 does, leaving the germline J gene to fill in the end. This specimen includes other DNA sequences encoding the same CDR3. This chain links TRBV19 with TRBJ1-5; D is perhaps TRBD1 (5 bases). Germline CDR1 and CDR2: LNHDA and SQIVND (reference sequence). The V end lost 6 bases, the J end lost 0 bases, and 15 bases lay between the germline ends. The CDR3 is 16 residues long. The sequenced part of the CDR3 DNA is TGTGCCAGTAGCGAACGACAGCAGGCTAGCAATCAGCCC. As protein: CASSERQQASNQP. The full CDR3 protein is CASSERQQASNQPQHF.

With regard to this clone: From the germline J gene comes the end of the CDR3, since the read stops 3 residues before it. V is TRBV18 and J is TRBJ2-2, with D possibly called TRBD1 or TRBD2 (5 bases each). This CDR3 spans 16 amino acids. The V end was cut by 3 bases, the J end by 6 bases, with 17 bases between. Per germline, CDR1 KGHSH and CDR2 LQKENI. Here the CDR3 reads CASSPFEGPGAGELFF. Partial CDR3 DNA: TGTGCCAGCTCACCCTTCGAGGGGCCTGGGGCCGGGGAG.

Note on this clone: The sequence runs out 3 residues before the end of the CDR3; the remainder is reconstructed from the germline J gene. At the DNA level, this CDR3 is encoded by other sequences in the same sample as well. The V and J genes are TRBV20-1 and TRBJ1-3; TRBD1 matches at 7 bases. There are 14 residues in the CDR3. CDR1 is DFQATT and CDR2 is SNEGSKA in the germline V gene (reference sequence). V shed 5 bases, J shed 4 bases, and the junction held 8 bases outside the gene matches. Incomplete CDR3 DNA: TGCAGTGCTGACAAGACAGGGACCGGAAACACC. Its protein product is CSADKTGTGNT. In full, the CDR3 reads CSADKTGTGNTIYF.

Regarding this clone: The CDR3 is cut off 3 residues early in the read; its end comes from the germline J gene. The chain combines TRBV5-1 with TRBJ1-1, with 8 bases identical to TRBD1. With V trimmed by 4 bases and J by 1 base, 3 bases remained unmatched. Germline CDR1 and CDR2: SGHRS and YFSETQ. The CDR3 runs 14 residues. CDR3 loop: CASSVQGGNTEAFF. The part of the CDR3 DNA that was read is TGCGCCAGCAGCGTACAGGGGGGGAACACTGAA. Together with reference TRBV5-1 and TRBJ1-1, the CDR3 gives the full variable domain: KAGVTQTPRYLIKTRGQQVTLSCSPISGHRSVSWYQQTPGQGLQFLFEYFSETQRNKGNFPGRFSGRQFSNSRSEMNVSTLELGDSALYLCASSVQGGNTEAFFGQGTRLTVV.

Details on this clone: The CDR3 extends 3 residues past the end of the read, so its final part is completed from the germline J gene. The chain uses TRBV5-5 and TRBJ2-1, with D possibly being TRBD1 (7 bases). The ends were cut back, 5 bases at V and 8 bases at J, with 14 bases in the middle. CDR1 is SGHKS, CDR2 YYEKEE, per germline (reference sequence). The CDR3 is 13 amino acids. The CDR3 reads CASRSAGGHEQFF. The sequenced part of the CDR3 DNA is TGTGCCAGCAGGAGTGCAGGGGGGCATGAG.

In the case of this clone: The DNA ends 3 residues before the CDR3 does, and the rest of the CDR3 is filled in from the germline J gene. The chain is built from TRBV20-1 and TRBJ1-1; 7 bases agree with TRBD1. Germline CDR1 and CDR2: DFQATT and SNEGSKA (reference sequence). V shed 3 bases and J 4 bases; nucleotides not matched to a gene: 5. The CDR3 runs to 13 residues. The chain's CDR3 is CSARSTGRTEAFF. CDR3 DNA (partial): TGCAGTGCTAGGTCGACAGGGCGCACTGAA.

In the case of this clone: The read ends 3 residues before the CDR3 terminus; that terminus is restored from the germline J gene. The chain uses TRBV20-1 and TRBJ2-7; 8 nucleotides match TRBD2. J was trimmed by 1 base and V by 0 bases; bases with no gene match: 5. In germline, CDR1 is DFQATT, CDR2 SNEGSKA (reference sequence). The CDR3 runs to 15 residues. CDR3 amino acids: CSARDSSGGSYEQYF. CDR3 DNA, as far as it was read: TGCAGTGCTAGAGATTCGAGCGGGGGTTCCTACGAG.

CDR3 sequence: CASSRAETQYF. The covered CDR3 bases are TGTGCCAGCAGCCGCGCGGAGACC. V and J are TRBV11-3 and TRBJ2-5, with D unclear. The read terminates 3 residues ahead of where the CDR3 ends, so the germline J gene completes it. Germline CDR1 reads SGHNT; CDR2 reads YENEEA. V lost 5 bases to trimming and J lost 5 bases, with 6 bases between them. The CDR3 consists of 11 residues.

With regard to this clone: The read comes to an end 3 residues before the CDR3 does, leaving the germline J gene to fill in the end. The rearrangement links TRBV6-2 or TRBV6-3 to TRBJ1-2, with 7 bases fitting TRBD1. V lost 6 bases and J lost 3; bases outside the gene matches: 10. Per germline, CDR1 MNHEY and CDR2 SVGEGT. The length of the CDR3 is 15 residues. The sequenced part of the CDR3 DNA is TGTGCCAGCAGCCGACCCCGACAGGGAGACTATGGC. It specifies CASSRPRQGDYG. The whole CDR3 is CASSRPRQGDYGYTF.

Concerning this clone itself: The CDR3 is cut off 3 residues early in the read; its end comes from the germline J gene. The chain couples TRBV20-1 to TRBJ1-5; D might be TRBD1 (6 bases). The CDR3 has 12 residues. The germline V gene has CDR1 DFQATT and CDR2 SNEGSKA (reference sequence). Deletions cut 4 bases from V and 9 bases from J, with 13 bases between. Partial CDR3 DNA: TGCAGTGCTAACCCCACAGGGAGGCCC. Amino acids: CSANPTGRP. The full CDR3 is CSANPTGRPQHF.

Concerning this clone: The CDR3 goes on 3 residues after the read ends, and that part is filled in from the germline J gene. The chain has TRBV2 and TRBJ1-6, with 7 bases aligning to TRBD1. Germline V gene data show CDR1 as SNHLY and CDR2 as FYNNEI. The CDR3 is 13 amino acids. J lost 9 bases, V lost 11 bases, and 10 bases had no gene match. CDR3 DNA, as far as it was read: TGTGCCTGCAACCGGGACAGCGCTTCACCC. The encoded protein is CACNRDSASP. The complete CDR3 protein is CACNRDSASPLHF.

This clone registers medium-sized (0.01 to 0.1%) by frequency. The sequence runs out 3 residues before the end of the CDR3; the remainder is reconstructed from the germline J gene. The V call is TRBV15, the J call TRBJ2-3; 10 nucleotides agree with TRBD1. Trimming at V came to 5 bases and at J to 2 bases, leaving 7 bases not matched to a gene. This CDR3 is 16 amino acids long. The germline CDR1 and CDR2 sequences are LNHNV and YYDKDF (reference sequence). The covered CDR3 bases are TGTGCCACCAGCGTTCGGACAGGGGGATTCACAGATACG. Translated: CATSVRTGGFTDT. In full, the CDR3 reads CATSVRTGGFTDTQYF.

Measured by frequency, this clone is medium-sized. The DNA ends 3 residues before the CDR3 does, and the rest of the CDR3 is filled in from the germline J gene. This sequence joins TRBV29-1 and TRBJ2-5, with TRBD2 matching 12 bases. Losses at the gene ends were 5 bases for V and 1 base for J; bases not matched to a gene: 5. This CDR3 comprises 15 residues. The germline gives CDR1 SQVTM, CDR2 ANQGSEA. The sequenced CDR3 bases are TGCAGCGTTCGACTAGCGGGAGCCTTCCAAGAGACC. It encodes CSVRLAGAFQET. Given in full, the CDR3 is CSVRLAGAFQETQYF.

A note on this clone: The read comes to an end 3 residues before the CDR3 does, leaving the germline J gene to fill in the end. The chain combines TRBV11-3 with TRBJ2-3; 8 bases are a match to TRBD2. Germline assignment: CDR1 SGHNT and CDR2 YENEEA. Germline trimming cut 3 bases from V and 3 bases from J; bases unmatched to any gene: 5. CDR3 length: 15 residues. Incomplete CDR3 DNA: TGTGCCAGCAGCTTGGGAGCGGGGGCGACAGATACG. This codes for CASSLGAGATDT. The entire CDR3 sequence reads CASSLGAGATDTQYF.

Worth noting for this clone: Read sequence stops 3 residues before the CDR3 end, and the germline J gene provides the missing end. This rearrangement joins TRBV20-1 to TRBJ2-5; no clear D. CDR3 length equals 14 residues. The germline V gene encodes CDR1 DFQATT and CDR2 SNEGSKA (reference sequence). Trimming stripped 1 base from V and 2 bases from J, with 11 bases between. CDR3 protein: CSARVQEIQETQYF. The CDR3 bases that were read are TGCAGTGCTAGAGTTCAGGAGATTCAAGAGACC.

In regard to this clone: The read halts 3 residues ahead of the CDR3 end, with the missing end drawn from the germline J gene. V is TRBV19 and J is TRBJ2-3; 9 bases fit TRBD1. The CDR3 spans 14 residues. Germline V lookup: CDR1 LNHDA, CDR2 SQIVND (reference sequence). The covered CDR3 bases are TGTGCCAGTATAGACAGGGGGTCCAAACAGCCG. Encoded protein: CASIDRGSKQP. The whole CDR3 protein reads CASIDRGSKQPQYF.

Turning to this clone: The DNA ends 3 residues before the CDR3 does, and the rest of the CDR3 is filled in from the germline J gene. V and J are TRBV14 and TRBJ2-5; weak D call: TRBD1 (7 bases). The CDR3 has 14 residues. Germline V gene sequence: CDR1 SGHDN, CDR2 FVKESK. The V end was cut by 2 bases, the J end by 7 bases, with 14 bases between. The CDR3 sequence is CASSQLAGGRTQYF. CDR3 bases read: TGTGCCAGCAGCCAATTGGCAGGGGGGAGGACC.

In the case of this clone: The read terminates 3 residues before the CDR3 end, so the remaining end is supplied by the germline J gene. The chain has TRBV6-2 or TRBV6-3 and TRBJ1-2, with D possibly matching TRBD1 (6 bases). This CDR3 region has 15 residues. Germline CDR1 MNHEY, CDR2 SVGEGT. CDR3 amino acids: CASRAGRGAYNDYTF. CDR3 DNA (partial): TGTGCCAGCAGGGCAGGCCGGGGGGCCTACAATGAC.

As for this clone: A read error may produce the germline difference seen at one junction end. The CDR3 end is not reached by the read, which stops 3 residues before it; the germline J gene fills it in. This specimen includes other DNA sequences encoding the same CDR3. This chain uses TRBV2 with TRBJ1-3; D remains ambiguous. CDR3 size: 16 residues. From germline, CDR1 is SNHLY and CDR2 FYNNEI. Partial CDR3 DNA: TGTGCCACCCAAACTAGACTGAAGCTCTCTGGAAACACG. It specifies CATQTRLKLSGNT. The CDR3 in its entirety is CATQTRLKLSGNTIYF.

About this clone itself: The read gets to within 3 residues of the CDR3 end, and the germline J gene fills in the rest. The V and J genes are TRBV19 and TRBJ1-4; TRBD1 is a possible D gene (6 bases). CDR3 length: 13 amino acids. Looked up from germline, CDR1 is LNHDA and CDR2 is SQIVND (reference sequence). Incomplete CDR3 DNA: TGTGCCAGTAGGTACAGGGACGATTCACCA. Amino acids: CASRYRDDSP. Given in full, the CDR3 is CASRYRDDSPLFF.

Details on this clone: Sequencing ends 3 residues short of the CDR3 end; the germline J gene provides the rest. The chain uses TRBV19 and TRBJ2-7, with a weak D call TRBD2 (5 bases). V lost 3 bases, J lost 2 bases, and 8 bases lay in between. The CDR3 loop spans 13 amino acids. Germline lookup yields CDR1 LNHDA and CDR2 SQIVND (reference sequence). CDR3 sequence reads: CASSISGAYEQYF. CDR3 DNA, as far as it was read: TGTGCCAGTAGTATTTCCGGGGCCTACGAG.

This clone is medium-sized by frequency. The read is 3 residues too short to cover the CDR3 end, so that end is filled in from the germline J gene. This chain joins TRBV2 and TRBJ1-1; 9 nucleotides match TRBD1. Germline loops: CDR1 SNHLY, CDR2 FYNNEI. The V segment lost 6 bases and the J segment 1 base; nucleotides outside the gene matches: 6. There are 15 residues in the CDR3. CDR3 protein: CASSGPGQGNTEAFF. CDR3 DNA (partial): TGTGCCAGCAGCGGCCCGGGACAGGGGAACACTGAA.

Comments on this clone: The CDR3 goes on 3 residues after the read ends, and that part is filled in from the germline J gene. The chain links TRBV7-9 to TRBJ1-4; no definite D call. Germline V gives CDR1 SEHNR, CDR2 FQNEAQ (reference sequence). This CDR3 is 14 amino acids long. V lost 4 bases and J 5 bases, leaving 11 bases between the germline ends. The CDR3 DNA, read in part, is TGTGCCAGCAGCTCCCGGGTCGGAAATGAAAAA. Its translation: CASSSRVGNEK. The whole CDR3 protein is CASSSRVGNEKLFF.

On this clone: The CDR3 end lies 3 residues beyond the end of the read and is filled in from the germline J gene. The chain combines TRBV20-1 with TRBJ2-3; maybe TRBD2 (5 bases). The CDR3 has 13 amino acids. Germline V gene lookup returns CDR1 DFQATT and CDR2 SNEGSKA (reference sequence). V lost 6 bases and J lost 5, with 15 bases in between. The CDR3: CSAVEARVDTQYF. The sequenced CDR3 bases are TGCAGTGCAGTGGAGGCCCGGGTAGATACG.

About this clone: Sequencing ends 3 residues short of the CDR3 end; the germline J gene provides the rest. The gene calls are TRBV7-2 and TRBJ2-1; 9 bases align to TRBD2. The CDR3 consists of 15 residues. V lost 2 bases, J lost 7 bases, and 6 bases stayed unmatched. Germline values: CDR1 SGHTA, CDR2 FQGNSA. CDR3 bases read: TGTGCCAGCAGCTTAAGCGGGGGGCCGGGGAATGAG. This sequence encodes CASSLSGGPGNE. The entire CDR3 sequence reads CASSLSGGPGNEQFF.

About this clone: The CDR3 end is not reached by the read, which stops 3 residues before it; the germline J gene fills it in. This chain links TRBV30 with TRBJ1-1, with 11 bases identical to TRBD1. The length of the CDR3 is 13 residues. CDR1 GTSNPN and CDR2 SVGIG come from the germline V gene (reference sequence). V dropped 4 bases and J dropped 4; count of bases not matched to a gene: 2. The CDR3 reads CAWTGQGGTEAFF. The part of the CDR3 DNA that was read is TGTGCCTGGACGGGACAGGGGGGCACTGAA.